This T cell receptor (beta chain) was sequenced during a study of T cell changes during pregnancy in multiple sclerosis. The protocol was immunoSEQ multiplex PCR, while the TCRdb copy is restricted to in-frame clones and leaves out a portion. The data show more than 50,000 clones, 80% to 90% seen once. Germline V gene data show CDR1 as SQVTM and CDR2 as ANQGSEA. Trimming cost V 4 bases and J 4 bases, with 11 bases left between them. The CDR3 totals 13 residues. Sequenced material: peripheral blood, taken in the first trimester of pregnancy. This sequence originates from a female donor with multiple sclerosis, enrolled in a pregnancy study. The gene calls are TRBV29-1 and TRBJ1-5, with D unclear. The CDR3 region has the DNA TGCAGCGTTGGGGCCTCTGAGAATCAGCCCCAGCATTTT. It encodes CSVGASENQPQHF.